This T cell receptor beta chain was captured in a study of shared clonotypes between healthy human individuals. Only a few counts were recorded for this clone. TCRdb keeps only in-frame clones here, not all; method: immunoSEQ multiplex PCR. The sample lists about half a million clones; approximately 71% were seen once. All of the donors resided in Nashville, Tennessee, and each was a Caucasian adult. V shed 7 bases, J shed 4 bases, and the junction held 6 bases outside the gene matches. Germline V gene data show CDR1 as LNHDA and CDR2 as SQIVND (reference sequence). The CDR3 extends over 16 amino acids.

This receptor was taken from a woman aged 40 to 55 in good health. Some clones in this sample may be carry-over from other donors' samples. The chain joins TRBV19 to TRBJ2-6, with 11 bases matching TRBD1. Specimen: PBMCs. As DNA, the CDR3 is TGTGCCAGTACCGGGGACAGGGGGACCGGGGCCAACGTCCTGACTTTC. Translating it yields CASTGDRGTGANVLTF.